The rows below give T cell receptor beta chains drawn from one sample of a study of beta chain features in type 1 diabetes. Libraries were prepared by immunoSEQ multiplex PCR; TCRdb keeps only in-frame clonotypes and omits some of them. This table holds over 700,000 clones, 15% to 20% found once. The sample was naive CD4+ T cells from blood. Every receptor here comes from a woman aged 18-30 years in good health. The conserved cysteine and the conserved F or W are not part of the CDR3 here.

V gene	CDR3 protein
TRBV5-1	ASRSSSYNEQF
TRBV5-6	ASSLGLLYQETQY
TRBV28	ASSPRGGANVLT
TRBV7-9	ASSLGPAEAF
TRBV7-3	ASGSGPDNEQF
TRBV2	ASEIRAGGRETQY
TRBV5-6	ASSSGHRTQY
TRBV6-6	ASNNQY
TRBV6-1	ASNPGQSYEQY
TRBV18	ASSPGQPHNQPQH
TRBV19	ASYSSGTQGGELF
TRBV4-1	ASSQQRTGTFGYT
TRBV10-3	AIRGQGLGETQY
TRBV7-2	ASSLVGTPTGELF
TRBV4-2	ASSQGGDGTEAF
TRBV4-1	ASSQPQGTEAF
TRBV29-1	SVVAWGGRNTEAF
TRBV28	ASSLRGQGRAKNTGELF
TRBV18	ASSPGHRASTDTQY
TRBV7-3	ASSLIAEETQY
TRBV7-2	ASSAPSNYEQY
TRBV19	ASSWGQGGTEAF
TRBV28	ASRKPAGGQT
TRBV7-2	ASSPNRDQTGTQY
TRBV28	ASSSGLAGGTDTQY
TRBV27	ASSLSRTSGPADTQY
TRBV28	ASSSPNQPQH
TRBV6-1	ASSENQGWEETQY
TRBV6-1	ASSEIRQNIQY
TRBV7-9	ASSLGQGNQPQH
TRBV21-1	ASSKVGTRERREETQY
TRBV5-1	ASSFVHSDTEAF
TRBV4-1	ASSRPGQGMTYEQF
TRBV7-9	ASSFGGFQETQY
TRBV18	ASSPPSNSNEQF
TRBV18	ASSPDTEAF
TRBV7-9	ASSASSYEQY
TRBV15	ATSRDLETQRF
TRBV7-9	ASSPGPGRRSSYEQY
TRBV7-2	ASSLRGRGPYEQY
TRBV19	ASCWDSGANVLT
TRBV28	ASSLWGDRARGEAF
TRBV18	ASSLRTGGDSGANVLT
TRBV5-1	ASSNQGAREQY
TRBV27	ASRTGPMSYEQY
TRBV18	ASSPPQEPNTEAF
TRBV7-9	ASRPTGAGETQY
TRBV10-3	AISESAVALQETQY
TRBV28	ASHPQGASGYT
TRBV7-2	ASSLDRGAGNQPQH
TRBV27	ASSNAKRETQY
TRBV7-2	ASSLIVGLTDTQY
TRBV5-1	ASSFAFETGPYGYT